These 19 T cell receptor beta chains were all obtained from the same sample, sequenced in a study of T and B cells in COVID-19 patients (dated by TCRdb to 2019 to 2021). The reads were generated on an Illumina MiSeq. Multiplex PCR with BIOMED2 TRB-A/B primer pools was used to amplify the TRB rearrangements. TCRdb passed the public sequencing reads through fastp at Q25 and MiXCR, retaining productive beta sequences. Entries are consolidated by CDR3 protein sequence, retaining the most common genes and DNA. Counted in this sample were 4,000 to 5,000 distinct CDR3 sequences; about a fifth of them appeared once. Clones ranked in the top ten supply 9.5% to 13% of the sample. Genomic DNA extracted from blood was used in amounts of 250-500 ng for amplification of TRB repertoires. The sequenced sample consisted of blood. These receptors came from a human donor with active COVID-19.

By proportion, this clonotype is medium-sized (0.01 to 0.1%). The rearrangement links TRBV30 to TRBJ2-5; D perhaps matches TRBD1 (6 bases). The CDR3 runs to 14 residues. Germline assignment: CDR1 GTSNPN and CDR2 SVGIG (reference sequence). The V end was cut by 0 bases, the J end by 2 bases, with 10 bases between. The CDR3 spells CAWSVTGLQETQYF. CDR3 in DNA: TGTGCCTGGAGTGTAACAGGGCTACAAGAGACCCAGTACTTC.

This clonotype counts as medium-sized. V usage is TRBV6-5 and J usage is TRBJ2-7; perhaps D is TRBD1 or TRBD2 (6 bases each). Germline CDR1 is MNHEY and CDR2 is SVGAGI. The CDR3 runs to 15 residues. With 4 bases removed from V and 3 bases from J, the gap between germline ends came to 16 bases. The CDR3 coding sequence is TGTGCCAGCAGTTGGGGGGCTAGTAGGAGCTACGAGCAGTACTTC. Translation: CASSWGASRSYEQYF.

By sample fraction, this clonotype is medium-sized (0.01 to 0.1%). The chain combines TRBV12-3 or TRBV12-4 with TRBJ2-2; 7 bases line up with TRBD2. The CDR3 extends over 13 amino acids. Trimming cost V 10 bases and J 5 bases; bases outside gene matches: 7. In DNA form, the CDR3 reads TGTGCCACCCCCGGGAGGAGGACCGGGGAGCTGTTTTTT. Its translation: CATPGRRTGELFF.

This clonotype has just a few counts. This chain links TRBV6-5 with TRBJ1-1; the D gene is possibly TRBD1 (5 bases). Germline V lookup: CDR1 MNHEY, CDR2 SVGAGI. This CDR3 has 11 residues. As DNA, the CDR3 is TGTTTTGCGGGCAGGGCCACTGAAGCTTTCTTT. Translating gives CFAGRATEAFF.

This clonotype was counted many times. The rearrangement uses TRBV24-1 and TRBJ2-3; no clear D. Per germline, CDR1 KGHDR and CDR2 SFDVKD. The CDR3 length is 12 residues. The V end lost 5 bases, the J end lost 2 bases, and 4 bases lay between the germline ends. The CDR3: CATSGDTDTQYF. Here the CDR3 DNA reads TGTGCCACCAGTGGAGACACAGATACGCAGTATTTT.

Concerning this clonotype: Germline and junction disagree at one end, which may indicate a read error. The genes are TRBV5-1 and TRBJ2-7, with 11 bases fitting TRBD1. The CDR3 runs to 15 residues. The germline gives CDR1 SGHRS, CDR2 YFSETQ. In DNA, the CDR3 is TGTGCCAGCAGCCGCGGGGACAGGGGGGACTACGAGCAGTACTTC. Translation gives CASSRGDRGDYEQYF.

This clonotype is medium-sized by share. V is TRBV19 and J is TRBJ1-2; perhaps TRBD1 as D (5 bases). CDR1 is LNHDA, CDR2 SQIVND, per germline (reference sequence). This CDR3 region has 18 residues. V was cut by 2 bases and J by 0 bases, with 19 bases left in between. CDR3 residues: CASSIRRQLTDPNYGYTF. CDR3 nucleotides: TGTGCCAGTAGTATACGGCGACAGCTCACGGACCCTAACTATGGCTACACCTTC.

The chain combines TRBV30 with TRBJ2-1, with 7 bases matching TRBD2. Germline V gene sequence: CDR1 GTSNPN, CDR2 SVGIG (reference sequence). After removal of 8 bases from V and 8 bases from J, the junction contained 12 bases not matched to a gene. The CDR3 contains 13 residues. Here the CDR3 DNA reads TGTGCCCACGAGCGGGATCTAAGGGATGAGCAGTTCTTC. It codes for CAHERDLRDEQFF. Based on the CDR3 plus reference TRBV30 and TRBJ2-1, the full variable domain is SQTIHQWPATLVQPVGSPLSLECTVEGTSNPNLYWYRQAAGRGLQLLFYSVGIGQISSEVPQNLSASRPQDRQFILSSKKLLLSDSGFYLCAHERDLRDEQFFGPGTRLTVL.

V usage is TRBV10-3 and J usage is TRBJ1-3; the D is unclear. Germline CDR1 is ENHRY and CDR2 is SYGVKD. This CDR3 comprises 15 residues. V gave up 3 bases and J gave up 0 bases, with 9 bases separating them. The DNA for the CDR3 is TGTGCCATCAGTGATTTAGGGAACTCTGGAAACACCATATATTTT. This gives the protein CAISDLGNSGNTIYF.

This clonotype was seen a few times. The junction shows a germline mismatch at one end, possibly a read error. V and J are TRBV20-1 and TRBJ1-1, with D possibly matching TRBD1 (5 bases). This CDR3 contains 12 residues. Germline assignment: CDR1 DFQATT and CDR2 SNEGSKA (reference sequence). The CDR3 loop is CSAIDPDTEAFF. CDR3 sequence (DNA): TGCAGTGCGATAGACCCGGACACCGAAGCTTTCTTT.

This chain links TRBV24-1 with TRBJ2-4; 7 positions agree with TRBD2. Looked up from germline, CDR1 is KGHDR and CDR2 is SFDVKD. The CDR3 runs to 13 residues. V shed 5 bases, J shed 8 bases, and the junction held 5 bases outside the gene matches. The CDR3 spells CATSVGGSDIQYF. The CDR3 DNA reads TGTGCCACCAGTGTGGGCGGGAGTGACATTCAGTACTTC.

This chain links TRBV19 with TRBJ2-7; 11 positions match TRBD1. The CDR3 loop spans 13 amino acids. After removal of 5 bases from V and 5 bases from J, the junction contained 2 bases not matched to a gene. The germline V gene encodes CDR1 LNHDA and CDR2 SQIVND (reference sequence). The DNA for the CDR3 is TGTGCCAGTAGTCGGGACAGGGGGGACGAGCAGTACTTC. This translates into CASSRDRGDEQYF. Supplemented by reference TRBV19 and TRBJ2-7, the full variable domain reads DGGITQSPKYLFRKEGQNVTLSCEQNLNHDAMYWYRQDPGQGLRLIYYSQIVNDFQKGDIAEGYSVSREKKESFPLTVTSAQKNPTAFYLCASSRDRGDEQYFGPGTRLTVT.

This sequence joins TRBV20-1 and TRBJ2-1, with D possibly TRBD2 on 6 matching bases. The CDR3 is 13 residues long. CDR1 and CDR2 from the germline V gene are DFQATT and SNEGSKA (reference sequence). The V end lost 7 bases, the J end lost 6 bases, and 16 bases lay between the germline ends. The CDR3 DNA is TGCAGTGTGGCGCTAGCGCCCCTCAATGAGCAGTTCTTC. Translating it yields CSVALAPLNEQFF.

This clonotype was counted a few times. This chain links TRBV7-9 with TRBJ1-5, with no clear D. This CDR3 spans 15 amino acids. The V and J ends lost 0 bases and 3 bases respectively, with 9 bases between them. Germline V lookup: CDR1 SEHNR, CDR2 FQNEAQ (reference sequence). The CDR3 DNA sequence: TGTGCCAGCAGCTTAGCAATGGCAGACAATCAGCCCCAGCATTTT. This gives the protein CASSLAMADNQPQHF.

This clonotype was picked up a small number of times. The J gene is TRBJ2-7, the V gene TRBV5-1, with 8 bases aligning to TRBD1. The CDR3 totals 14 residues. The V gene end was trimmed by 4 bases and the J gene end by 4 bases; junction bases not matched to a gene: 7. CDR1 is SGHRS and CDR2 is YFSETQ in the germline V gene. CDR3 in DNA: TGCGCCAGCAGCCCGGACAGGGTGGGGTACGAGCAGTACTTC. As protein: CASSPDRVGYEQYF.

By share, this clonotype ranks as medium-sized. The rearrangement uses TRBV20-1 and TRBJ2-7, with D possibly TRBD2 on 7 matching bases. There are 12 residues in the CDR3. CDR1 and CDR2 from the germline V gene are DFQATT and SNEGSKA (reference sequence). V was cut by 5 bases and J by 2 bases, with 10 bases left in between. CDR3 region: CSAGGGTYEQYF. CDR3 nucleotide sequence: TGCAGTGCTGGCGGGGGCACCTACGAGCAGTACTTC.

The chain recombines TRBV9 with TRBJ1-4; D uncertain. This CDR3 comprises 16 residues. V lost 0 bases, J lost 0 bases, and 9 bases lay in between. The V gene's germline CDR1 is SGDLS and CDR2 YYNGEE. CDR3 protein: CASSVGRIATNEKLFF. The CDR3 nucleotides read TGTGCCAGCAGCGTAGGCAGGATTGCAACTAATGAAAAACTGTTTTTT.

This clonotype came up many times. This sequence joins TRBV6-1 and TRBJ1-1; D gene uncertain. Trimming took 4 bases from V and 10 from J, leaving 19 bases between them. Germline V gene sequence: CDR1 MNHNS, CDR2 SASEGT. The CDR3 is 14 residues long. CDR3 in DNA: TGTGCCAGCAGTGGGTCTTCGGAAGTCCGTTCAGCTTTCTTT. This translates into CASSGSSEVRSAFF.

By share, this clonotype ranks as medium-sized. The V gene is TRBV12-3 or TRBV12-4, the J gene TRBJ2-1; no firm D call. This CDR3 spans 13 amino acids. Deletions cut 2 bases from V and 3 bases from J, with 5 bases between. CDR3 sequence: CASSLLNYNEQFF. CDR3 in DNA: TGTGCCAGCAGTTTATTGAACTACAATGAGCAGTTCTTC.